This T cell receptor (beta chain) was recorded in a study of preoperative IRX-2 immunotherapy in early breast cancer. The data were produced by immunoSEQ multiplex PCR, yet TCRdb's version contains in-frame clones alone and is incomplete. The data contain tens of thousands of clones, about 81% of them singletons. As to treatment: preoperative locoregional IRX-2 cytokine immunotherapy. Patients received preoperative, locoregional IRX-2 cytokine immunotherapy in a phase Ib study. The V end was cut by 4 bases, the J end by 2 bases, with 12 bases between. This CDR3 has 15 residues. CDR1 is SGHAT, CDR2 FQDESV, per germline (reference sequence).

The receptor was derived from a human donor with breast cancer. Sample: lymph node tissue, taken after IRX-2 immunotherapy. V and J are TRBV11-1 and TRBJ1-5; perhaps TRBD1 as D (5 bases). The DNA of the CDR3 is TGTGCCAGCAGCTCCCGGGACCCAGGCAATCAGCCCCAGCATTTT. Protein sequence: CASSSRDPGNQPQHF.